This T cell receptor beta chain was recovered during a study of Graves' ophthalmopathy and Graves' hyperthyroidism. The authors isolated PBMCs from around 10 ml of fresh peripheral blood. Overall study findings and caveats: Cross-validated, the 13-signature model showed 87.88%/81.08% sensitivity/specificity, and 80%/75% in the test set.

In this sample, this clonotype turned up many times. No antigen is known for it. RNA transcripts yielded amplified TCR beta CDR3 regions. After a first-round RT-PCR with HTBI primers, a second-round multiplex PCR was run. MiXCR, run by TCRdb on the multiplex PCR reads, gives a single entry per CDR3 protein. Of about 340,000 distinct CDR3 sequences in the sample, roughly 15% were seen once. This CDR3 has 14 amino acids. V lost 5 bases and J lost 1, with 12 bases in between. The V gene is TRBV12-3 or TRBV12-4, the J gene TRBJ2-7, with D perhaps given as TRBD1 or TRBD2 (5 bases each). The specimen sequenced was peripheral blood. The clonotype originates from an adult man with Graves' ophthalmopathy. CDR3: CASSARDESYEQYF. In DNA, the CDR3 is TGTGCCAGCAGTGCCCGGGACGAGTCCTACGAGCAGTACTTC.